Following are 6 T cell receptor beta chains from one sample sequenced in a study of PD-1 blockade in classical Hodgkin lymphoma. Time point given: cycle 4 day 1 (C4D1), after five to seven weeks of nivolumab. Every one of the patients relapsed after autologous stem cell transplantation (brentuximab vedotin exposure was variable). The assay was immunoSEQ multiplex PCR, and TCRdb's table has in-frame clones only and misses some. The sample includes several thousand clones, more than 60% of them seen just once. This sample comprised peripheral blood mononuclear cells (PBMCs), obtained before the fourth cycle of nivolumab. Every receptor here comes from a human donor with classical Hodgkin lymphoma.

This sequence joins TRBV11-1 and TRBJ2-3; the D is unclear. CDR3 length: 12 amino acids. The ends were cut back, 1 base at V and 3 bases at J, with 2 bases in the middle. Germline V gene data show CDR1 as SGHAT and CDR2 as FQDESV (reference sequence). The DNA for the CDR3 is TGTGCCAGCAGCTTAGGGACAGATACGCAGTATTTT. Encoded protein: CASSLGTDTQYF.

The genes are TRBV2 and TRBJ1-1; TRBD1 matches 8 bases. Looked up from germline, CDR1 is SNHLY and CDR2 is FYNNEI. Losses at the gene ends were 6 bases for V and 1 base for J; bases not matched to a gene: 4. The length of the CDR3 is 14 residues. The CDR3 region has the DNA TGTGCCAGCAGGCCCGGGACAGGGAACACTGAAGCTTTCTTT. Its translation: CASRPGTGNTEAFF.

This clone was detected only a few times. The chain joins TRBV19 to TRBJ1-5; D remains ambiguous. CDR3 size: 14 residues. Germline lookup yields CDR1 LNHDA and CDR2 SQIVND (reference sequence). V was cut by 6 bases and J by 4 bases, with 13 bases left in between. For the CDR3, the DNA is TGTGCCAGTAGGGGCCCTAATTTTAATCAGCCCCAGCATTTT. Protein product: CASRGPNFNQPQHF.

This chain links TRBV28 with TRBJ2-1, with D perhaps matching TRBD2 (5 bases). CDR1 is MDHEN and CDR2 is SYDVKM in the germline V gene. Trimming removed 3 bases from V and 0 bases from J, with 15 bases in between. CDR3 length: 17 residues. The chain's CDR3 is CASSFGLPDNSYNEQFF. CDR3 nucleotide sequence: TGTGCCAGCAGTTTTGGACTCCCAGACAACTCCTACAATGAGCAGTTCTTC.

On this clone: Distinct nucleotide sequences in the sample also encode this CDR3. The chain recombines TRBV29-1 with TRBJ2-3; 16 positions match TRBD2. V dropped 7 bases and J dropped 6; count of bases not matched to a gene: 4. The CDR3 runs 14 residues. Germline loops: CDR1 SQVTM, CDR2 ANQGSEA. CDR3: CSAGLAGGRDTQYF. The CDR3 region has the DNA TGCAGCGCGGGACTAGCGGGGGGGCGGGATACGCAGTATTTT.

V is TRBV2 and J is TRBJ1-3; possible D gene TRBD1, 6 bases. CDR1 and CDR2 (germline): SNHLY, FYNNEI. Trimming shortened V by 8 bases and J by 0 bases, and 14 bases separated the two germline ends. The CDR3 spans 15 residues. CDR3 region: CASGGQIFSGNTIYF. In DNA form, the CDR3 reads TGTGCCAGCGGTGGACAGATTTTCTCTGGAAACACCATATATTTT.